This T cell receptor (beta chain) was identified in a study of T-cell reconstitution after alpha-beta-depleted transplantation in children. The study's findings and limits: T-cell counts and diversity at one year following transplant were attributed mainly to newly produced T cells.

About this clonotype: No antigen is known for it.

Unique molecular identifiers tagged the TCRbeta library. TCRdb fed the PCR reads into MiXCR, producing one record per CDR3 protein. The sample carries hundreds of thousands of distinct CDR3 sequences, around 7.3% recorded once. Germline V gives CDR1 DFQATT, CDR2 SNEGSKA (reference sequence). The CDR3 has 21 amino acids. Trimming cost V 6 bases and J 1 base; bases outside gene matches: 26. This sequence originates from a female patient between 2 and 15 years old who had a stem cell transplant for Fanconi anemia, so the T cells may come from the graft donor. Sequences were derived from peripheral blood, sampled 360 days after TCRalphabeta/CD19-depleted stem cell transplant. This rearrangement joins TRBV20-1 to TRBJ2-2; 7 positions agree with TRBD2. The CDR3 loop reads CSALGLFFGDAPLGNTGELFF. Here the CDR3 DNA reads TGCAGTGCGTTGGGACTATTTTTCGGCGACGCCCCTTTGGGGAACACCGGGGAGCTGTTTTTT.